Listed below are T cell receptor beta chains from one sample, sequenced in a study of T-cell memory formation after mild COVID-19. TCRdb analysed the 5' RACE reads with MiXCR anew, one entry per CDR3 protein. This sample has fewer than 350,000 distinct CDR3 sequences, with over 7% found just once. Sequenced material: PBMCs or a T cell subset sorted from them (not recorded which). The receptors originated from a man aged 18 to 35 who had mild COVID-19 (a few samples of this study predate the infection). Cell type and time point are not known. CDR3s include the opening cysteine and the closing phenylalanine or tryptophan. The D gene is left open where the match is weak. Part of the rows lack a size; the others show once, few, many or a class for expanded clones.

J: TRBJ1-3; V: TRBV19; size: .; D: .; DNA: TGTGCCAGTAGGGACGGGACACTCTCTGGAAACACCATATATTTT; CDR3: CASRDGTLSGNTIYF
J: TRBJ2-7; V: TRBV7-2; size: .; D: TRBD2; DNA: TGTGCCAGCAGTCCAAGCGGGGGGCGTAGCTACGAGCAGTACTTC; CDR3: CASSPSGGRSYEQYF
J: TRBJ2-3; V: TRBV4-1; size: few; D: .; DNA: TGCGCCAGCAGCCAAGCGGCAGGTCCTTCCACAGATACGCAGTATTTT; CDR3: CASSQAAGPSTDTQYF
J: TRBJ2-2; V: TRBV20-1; size: .; D: .; DNA: TGCAGTGCCATGGAGGGTAACACCGGGGAGCTGTTTTTT; CDR3: CSAMEGNTGELFF
J: TRBJ2-7; V: TRBV7-2; size: many; D: TRBD1; DNA: TGTGCCAGCAGCCGACAGGGGACCTACGAGCAGTACTTC; CDR3: CASSRQGTYEQYF
J: TRBJ1-2; V: TRBV10-3; size: .; D: TRBD1; DNA: TGTGCCATCAGGCTGACAGGGACCAACTATGGCTACACCTTC; CDR3: CAIRLTGTNYGYTF
J: TRBJ1-2; V: TRBV6-6; size: many; D: .; DNA: TGTGCCAGCAGCCCCTACAGGGCTGGCTACACCTTC; CDR3: CASSPYRAGYTF
J: TRBJ1-4; V: TRBV5-1; size: .; D: .; DNA: TGCGCCAGCAGCTTGGTTGGGGGGGCGCAGGAAAAACTGTTTTTT; CDR3: CASSLVGGAQEKLFF
J: TRBJ2-5; V: TRBV18; size: few; D: TRBD1; DNA: TGTGCCAGCTCACCACCAGGGGGCGCCAGACAGACCCAGTACTTC; CDR3: CASSPPGGARQTQYF
J: TRBJ2-1; V: TRBV5-1; size: many; D: .; DNA: TGCGCCAGCAGCTTGGACGGCGGAAGCTCCTACAATGAGCAGTTCTTC; CDR3: CASSLDGGSSYNEQFF
J: TRBJ2-4; V: TRBV20-1; size: .; D: TRBD2; DNA: TGCAGTGCTAGTTCCGGGGGGGCCTGGGCCAAAAACATTCAGTACTTC; CDR3: CSASSGGAWAKNIQYF
J: TRBJ1-1; V: TRBV12-3/TRBV12-4; size: .; D: .; DNA: TGTGCCAGCAGTTTGGGGCCGGGCACTGAAGCTTTCTTT; CDR3: CASSLGPGTEAFF
J: TRBJ2-7; V: TRBV5-1; size: .; D: TRBD2; DNA: TGCGCCAGCAGCCTACTAGCGGGGGACAACGAGCAGTACTTC; CDR3: CASSLLAGDNEQYF
J: TRBJ2-1; V: TRBV27; size: .; D: TRBD1; DNA: TGTGCCAGCACCAACTGGACAGGTACCTACAATGAGCAGTTCTTC; CDR3: CASTNWTGTYNEQFF
J: TRBJ1-3; V: TRBV18; size: few; D: .; DNA: TGTGCCAGCTCACCAGGTAGCGGGGGCCCTGGAAACACCATATATTTT; CDR3: CASSPGSGGPGNTIYF
J: TRBJ2-5; V: TRBV5-1; size: few; D: TRBD1; DNA: TGCGCCAGCAGCTTGCGACCACTTACAGGGGATAGGAAAGAGACCCAGTACTTC; CDR3: CASSLRPLTGDRKETQYF
J: TRBJ1-2; V: TRBV27; size: .; D: .; DNA: TGTGCCAGCACCCCCCGGGCGGCCCACTATGGCTACACCTTC; CDR3: CASTPRAAHYGYTF
J: TRBJ2-5; V: TRBV6-6; size: many; D: .; DNA: TGTGCCAGCAGTTCCGGACCTGGGGAGACCCAGTACTTC; CDR3: CASSSGPGETQYF
J: TRBJ1-1; V: TRBV5-1; size: many; D: .; DNA: TGCGCCAGCAGCGCGACAAAAGGGATGAACACTGAAGCTTTCTTT; CDR3: CASSATKGMNTEAFF
J: TRBJ2-1; V: TRBV4-3; size: .; D: TRBD2; DNA: TGCGCCAGCAGCCCCCGGACAGGGTCGGGACTAGCGAGTAACAATGAGCAGTTCTTC; CDR3: CASSPRTGSGLASNNEQFF
J: TRBJ1-5; V: TRBV6-1; size: .; D: TRBD1; DNA: TGTGCCAGCAGTGAATGGGACAGGACCCCAAATCAGCCCCAGCATTTT; CDR3: CASSEWDRTPNQPQHF
J: TRBJ2-1; V: TRBV11-3; size: many; D: .; DNA: TGTGCCAGCAGCTTAGAGGGGGCTTACAATGAGCAGTTCTTC; CDR3: CASSLEGAYNEQFF
J: TRBJ1-1; V: TRBV4-1; size: .; D: .; DNA: TGCGCCAGCCGGGCCGGGAACACTGAAGCTTTCTTT; CDR3: CASRAGNTEAFF
J: TRBJ2-3; V: TRBV6-5; size: .; D: TRBD2; DNA: TGTGCCAGCAGTTACTTTCCTAGCGGGGGTCCAGATACGCAGTATTTT; CDR3: CASSYFPSGGPDTQYF
J: TRBJ2-4; V: TRBV4-2; size: many; D: .; DNA: TGTGCCAGCAGCCAAGGTTCCCAACTAGCCAAAAACATTCAGTACTTC; CDR3: CASSQGSQLAKNIQYF
J: TRBJ2-3; V: TRBV7-9; size: few; D: TRBD2; DNA: TGTGCCAGCAGCCGGGGGGGCCCGGCAGATACGCAGTATTTT; CDR3: CASSRGGPADTQYF
J: TRBJ1-2; V: TRBV6-5; size: .; D: .; DNA: TGTGCCAGCAGCCTACAGGTCCAAGGGGGCTACACCTTC; CDR3: CASSLQVQGGYTF
J: TRBJ2-7; V: TRBV20-1; size: .; D: TRBD1; DNA: TGCAGTGCTACCCCGGGACAGCTGGGGGAGCAGTACTTC; CDR3: CSATPGQLGEQYF
J: TRBJ1-2; V: TRBV3-1; size: .; D: TRBD1; DNA: TGTGCCAGCAGCCACGGACAGGGAAACTATGGCTACACCTTC; CDR3: CASSHGQGNYGYTF
J: TRBJ2-3; V: TRBV6-2/TRBV6-3; size: .; D: .; DNA: TGTGCCAGCAGTTACGGGTCCGAGGAGTATTTT; CDR3: CASSYGSEEYF
J: TRBJ1-1; V: TRBV7-3; size: few; D: .; DNA: TGTGCCAGCAGCTTACAGGGGTTTGGCACTGAAGCTTTCTTT; CDR3: CASSLQGFGTEAFF
J: TRBJ2-3; V: TRBV20-1; size: few; D: .; DNA: TGCAGTGCCCAGGACCCCCCCACAGATACGCAGTATTTT; CDR3: CSAQDPPTDTQYF
J: TRBJ1-2; V: TRBV12-1; size: .; D: .; DNA: TGTGCCAGCAGCTTCCCTCCGGGACAGGGCTCCTCGGGGGATGGCTACACCTTC; CDR3: CASSFPPGQGSSGDGYTF
J: TRBJ1-6; V: TRBV12-3/TRBV12-4; size: .; D: TRBD1; DNA: TGTGCCAGCAGTCCTCCGCCCCACAGGGGCTATAATTCACCCCTCCACTTT; CDR3: CASSPPPHRGYNSPLHF
J: TRBJ2-5; V: TRBV4-1; size: once; D: TRBD1; DNA: TGCGCCAGCAGCCAGGCCACAGGGGGTCGAAGGGAGACCCAGTACTTC; CDR3: CASSQATGGRRETQYF
J: TRBJ1-4; V: TRBV5-1; size: few; D: .; DNA: TGCGCCAGCAGCCGGACGGACTCAACTAATGAAAAACTGTTTTTT; CDR3: CASSRTDSTNEKLFF
J: TRBJ2-2; V: TRBV4-2; size: .; D: .; DNA: TGTGCCAGCAGCCAAGATTTCGGCGCCAGCTCGAACACCGGGGAGCTGTTTTTT; CDR3: CASSQDFGASSNTGELFF
J: TRBJ1-2; V: TRBV5-1; size: many; D: .; DNA: TGCGCCAGCAGCTTGGGTTATAACTATGGCTACACCTTC; CDR3: CASSLGYNYGYTF
J: TRBJ1-5; V: TRBV7-9; size: .; D: TRBD1; DNA: TGTGCCAGCAGCTCGGCCGGGACAGGGCACAATCAGCCCCAGCATTTT; CDR3: CASSSAGTGHNQPQHF
J: TRBJ1-1; V: TRBV3-1; size: many; D: .; DNA: TGTGCCAGCAGCTACGGCACTGAAGCTTTCTTT; CDR3: CASSYGTEAFF
J: TRBJ1-5; V: TRBV18; size: .; D: .; DNA: TGTGCCAGCTCACTCCTCAACCAGGGCCCGCACAATCAGCCCCAGCATTTT; CDR3: CASSLLNQGPHNQPQHF
J: TRBJ2-7; V: TRBV5-1; size: many; D: .; DNA: TGCGCCAGCACCCTTGTATCGGGGCGCGAGCAGTACTTC; CDR3: CASTLVSGREQYF
J: TRBJ2-1; V: TRBV7-9; size: .; D: TRBD2; DNA: TGTGCCAGCAGCCCGGGGACTAGCGGGGTAAATGAGCAGTTCTTC; CDR3: CASSPGTSGVNEQFF